The 4 T cell receptor beta chains in this list originate from one sample, sequenced in a study of beta chain features in type 1 diabetes. Study-level points and caveats: There was a moderate but significant shortening of TCRB CDR3s in all four CD4+ subsets of Type 1 diabetes patients.

Every isolated RNA sample was fully reverse transcribed, so sequencing captured expressed TCRB transcripts. The data were produced by immunoSEQ multiplex PCR, yet TCRdb's version contains in-frame clones alone and is incomplete. This table has more than 550,000 clones, 11% to 15% appearing once. Antigen specificity for these receptors is unknown. Source material: naive CD4+ T cells from blood. The receptors come from a man in his late teens or twenties with type 1 diabetes.

This clone was seen more than once but under ten times. V is TRBV10-3 and J is TRBJ2-7; either TRBD1 or TRBD2 may fit D (5 bases each). Germline CDR1 reads ENHRY; CDR2 reads SYGVKD. This CDR3 is 13 amino acids long. Trimming took off 7 bases at V and 0 bases at J, with 10 bases between the two ends. This chain's CDR3 is CAITRDDSYEQYF. The CDR3 region has the DNA TGTGCCATCACTCGGGACGACTCCTACGAGCAGTACTTC.

This CDR3 reads CASSYSSAKDYEQYF. CDR3 nucleotides: TGTGCCAGCAGTTACAGTTCGGCCAAAGACTACGAGCAGTACTTC. The genes are TRBV6-5 and TRBJ2-7; D not resolved. This CDR3 has 15 amino acids. Trimming stripped 2 bases from V and 3 bases from J, with 14 bases between. Germline V gene data show CDR1 as MNHEY and CDR2 as SVGAGI.

As to this clone: Other DNA variants within this sample encode the same CDR3. The chain joins TRBV7-2 to TRBJ2-7, with 7 bases aligning to TRBD2. J lost 4 bases, V lost 2 bases, and 8 bases had no gene match. The CDR3 length is 15 residues. Germline-derived CDR1 and CDR2 are SGHTA and FQGNSA. CDR3 nucleotide sequence: TGTGCCAGCAGCTTAAGAGGCGGCGGGAGTTACGAGCAGTACTTC. This gives the protein CASSLRGGGSYEQYF.

This clone was counted only a few times. The chain joins TRBV18 to TRBJ1-1; 10 bases are shared with TRBD1. The J segment lost 4 bases and the V segment lost 3 bases, leaving 11 bases of the junction unmatched. The CDR3 totals 17 residues. Germline V CDR1 and CDR2: KGHSH, LQKENI. This CDR3 is CASSPSRDRGGGTEAFF. Here the CDR3 DNA reads TGTGCCAGCTCACCCTCCCGGGACAGGGGAGGGGGCACTGAAGCTTTCTTT.